These 27 T cell receptor beta chains share one sample of origin, sequenced in a study of cytomegalovirus exposure and HLA in healthy donors. The PCR contained 60 Vbeta and 13 Jbeta primers. Libraries were prepared by immunoSEQ multiplex PCR; TCRdb keeps only in-frame clonotypes and omits some of them. This sample's clone table lists approximately 76,000 clones. Sequenced input: PBMCs. The receptors were gathered from a man aged 18-30 years in good health and CMV-seropositive.

This chain uses TRBV13 with TRBJ2-7; perhaps TRBD2 as D (6 bases). CDR1 is PRHDT, CDR2 FYEKMQ, per germline (reference sequence). The CDR3 contains 15 residues. Deletions cut 4 bases from V and 3 bases from J, with 16 bases between. CDR3 region: CASSSRDSSSYEQYF. DNA for the CDR3: TGTGCCAGCAGCTCCCGGGACTCCTCTAGCTACGAGCAGTACTTC.

This rearrangement joins TRBV7-8 to TRBJ2-1, with TRBD2 identical over 7 bases. The CDR3 sequence is 15 residues long. After removal of 1 base from V and 2 bases from J, the junction contained 2 bases not matched to a gene. CDR1 SGHVS and CDR2 FQNEAQ come from the germline V gene. The CDR3 region has the DNA TGTGCCAGCAGCTTAGGGGCGGGAGCCTACAATGAGCAGTTCTTC. This gives the protein CASSLGAGAYNEQFF. Combining the CDR3 with reference TRBV7-8 and TRBJ2-1 gives the whole variable domain GAGVSQSPRYKVAKRGQDVALRCDPISGHVSLFWYQQALGQGPEFLTYFQNEAQLDKSGLPSDRFFAERPEGSVSTLKIQRTQQEDSAVYLCASSLGAGAYNEQFFGPGTRLTVL.

The J gene is TRBJ1-1, the V gene TRBV9; D not resolved. Trimming pared 0 bases from V and 1 base from J, leaving 4 bases between. From germline, CDR1 is SGDLS and CDR2 YYNGEE. The CDR3 covers 13 residues. CDR3 region: CASSVVQNTEAFF. The CDR3 DNA reads TGTGCCAGCAGCGTAGTACAGAACACTGAAGCTTTCTTT.

V and J are TRBV7-9 and TRBJ2-7; 7 nucleotides agree with TRBD2. CDR3 length: 14 residues. Trimming at V came to 3 bases and at J to 5 bases, leaving 7 bases not matched to a gene. CDR1 is SEHNR, CDR2 FQNEAQ, per germline (reference sequence). This chain's CDR3 is CASSLLIGRDEQYF. The CDR3 DNA reads as TGTGCCAGCAGCTTGTTAATAGGGAGGGACGAGCAGTACTTC.

This chain joins TRBV2 and TRBJ1-5, with 7 bases lining up with TRBD1. CDR3 size: 14 residues. Germline CDR1 and CDR2: SNHLY and FYNNEI. V lost 6 bases to trimming and J lost 3 bases; unmatched junction nucleotides: 5. CDR3 DNA: TGTGCCAGCAGGTGGACAGGCCTCAATCAGCCCCAGCATTTT. The encoded protein is CASRWTGLNQPQHF. Full variable domain (missing parts from reference TRBV2 and TRBJ1-5): EPEVTQTPSHQVTQMGQEVILRCVPISNHLYFYWYRQILGQKVEFLVSFYNNEISEKSEIFDDQFSVERPDGSNFTLKIRSTKLEDSAMYFCASRWTGLNQPQHFGDGTRLSIL.

This rearrangement joins TRBV27 to TRBJ1-1; TRBD1 matches at 7 bases. Germline lookup yields CDR1 MNHEY and CDR2 SMNVEV (reference sequence). Losses at the gene ends were 5 bases for V and 10 bases for J; bases not matched to a gene: 10. CDR3 length: 13 residues. CDR3 residues: CASSPTQGQGAFF. CDR3 nucleotides: TGTGCCAGCAGTCCGACACAGGGGCAGGGAGCTTTCTTT.

The J gene is TRBJ2-1, the V gene TRBV14; D is unresolved. The CDR3 runs 17 residues. Trimming shortened V by 4 bases and J by 0 bases, and 16 bases separated the two germline ends. CDR1 is SGHDN, CDR2 FVKESK, per germline. CDR3 amino acids: CASSRFVAPSSYNEQFF. The CDR3 bases are TGTGCCAGCAGCCGCTTTGTAGCTCCAAGCTCCTACAATGAGCAGTTCTTC.

The chain is built from TRBV2 and TRBJ2-7, with a weak D call TRBD1 (6 bases). Germline loops: CDR1 SNHLY, CDR2 FYNNEI. The V and J ends lost 0 bases and 0 bases respectively, with 18 bases between them. This CDR3 region has 18 residues. The CDR3 region has the DNA TGTGCCAGCAGTGAAGCTTACAGGGTTATCCCACCCTCCTACGAGCAGTACTTC. Protein product: CASSEAYRVIPPSYEQYF.

The rearrangement joins TRBV6-5 to TRBJ2-5, with TRBD1 identical over 7 bases. Germline loops: CDR1 MNHEY, CDR2 SVGAGI. This CDR3 comprises 14 residues. The J segment lost 5 bases and the V segment lost 5 bases, leaving 8 bases of the junction unmatched. CDR3 DNA sequence: TGTGCCAGCAGTACGACAGGGTTTGGGGAGACCCAGTACTTC. It yields the protein CASSTTGFGETQYF.

The chain has TRBV28 and TRBJ2-5, with TRBD1 matching over 9 bases. CDR3 length equals 15 residues. With 4 bases clipped from V and 1 base from J, the junction kept 4 bases outside the gene matches. Germline values: CDR1 MDHEN, CDR2 SYDVKM. The CDR3 DNA reads as TGTGCCAGCAGTTCTAACAGGGGGCCCCAAGAGACCCAGTACTTC. Protein product: CASSSNRGPQETQYF.

The chain combines TRBV6-6 with TRBJ2-1, with 10 bases that match TRBD1. CDR3 length: 16 residues. Germline CDR1 is MNHNY and CDR2 is SVGAGI (reference sequence). The V gene end was trimmed by 10 bases and the J gene end by 6 bases; junction bases not matched to a gene: 15. This CDR3 reads CATSSSGTGDGNEQFF. The CDR3 DNA reads as TGTGCCACCTCTTCCTCCGGGACAGGGGATGGCAATGAGCAGTTCTTC.

The rearrangement joins TRBV9 to TRBJ1-2; D perhaps matches TRBD1 (5 bases). Trimming removed 5 bases at V and 4 bases at J, with 24 bases between. CDR3 length: 17 residues. Germline-derived CDR1 and CDR2 are SGDLS and YYNGEE. The DNA for the CDR3 is TGTGCCAGCAGGACCTCCCAGGCGGGGGTCACCGGCTATGGCTACACCTTC. This sequence encodes CASRTSQAGVTGYGYTF.

The gene calls are TRBV30 and TRBJ1-6; D is perhaps TRBD1 (5 bases). CDR1 is GTSNPN and CDR2 is SVGIG in the germline V gene (reference sequence). V was shortened by 3 bases and J by 0 bases, with 15 bases between the two germline ends. This CDR3 is 17 amino acids long. This chain's CDR3 is CAWSRRGMSSYNSPLHF. The CDR3 bases are TGTGCCTGGAGCCGGAGGGGCATGAGCTCCTATAATTCACCCCTCCACTTT.

V and J are TRBV27 and TRBJ1-2, with 7 bases that match TRBD1. Germline-derived CDR1 and CDR2 are MNHEY and SMNVEV (reference sequence). The CDR3 extends over 16 amino acids. The V segment lost 3 bases and the J segment 1 base; nucleotides outside the gene matches: 8. The CDR3 region has the DNA TGTGCCAGCAGTTTCGACAGGGCCCTGAGTAACTATGGCTACACCTTC. Translated, it gives CASSFDRALSNYGYTF.

The chain uses TRBV5-1 and TRBJ2-1; a possible D gene is TRBD1 (6 bases). Trimming stripped 1 base from V and 0 bases from J, with 11 bases between. The CDR3 contains 16 residues. Per the germline V gene, CDR1 is SGHRS and CDR2 is YFSETQ. DNA for the CDR3: TGCGCCAGCAGCTTGAACGCGGACAGCTCCTACAATGAGCAGTTCTTC. Translation: CASSLNADSSYNEQFF.

The chain is built from TRBV5-1 and TRBJ1-5; D remains unclear. V was trimmed by 1 base and J by 4 bases, leaving 15 bases between them. Germline CDR1 is SGHRS and CDR2 is YFSETQ. This CDR3 has 16 amino acids. The CDR3 loop is CASSLFDTLTNQPQHF. In nucleotides, the CDR3 is TGCGCCAGCAGCTTGTTCGACACGCTCACGAATCAGCCCCAGCATTTT.

The chain uses TRBV6-4 and TRBJ2-3; 7 nucleotides agree with TRBD2. The trim removed 0 bases at V and 0 bases at J, leaving 3 bases unmatched. The CDR3 length is 16 residues. Germline loops: CDR1 MRHNA, CDR2 SNTAGT. As DNA, the CDR3 is TGTGCCAGCAGTGACTCGGCGGGAGAGAGCACAGATACGCAGTATTTT. Translated, it gives CASSDSAGESTDTQYF.

To note about this clone: The sample contains more than one DNA sequence encoding this CDR3. The chain carries TRBV19 and TRBJ1-3; 8 bases agree with TRBD1. CDR1 and CDR2 (germline): LNHDA, SQIVND (reference sequence). V lost 8 bases, J lost 4 bases, and 1 base stayed unmatched. CDR3 size: 12 residues. In DNA, the CDR3 is TGTGCCAGTCGGACAGGGGGAAACACCATATATTTT. Translation: CASRTGGNTIYF.

This chain links TRBV27 with TRBJ1-2; 9 bases line up with TRBD1. This CDR3 is 15 amino acids long. Germline trimming cut 6 bases from V and 4 bases from J; bases unmatched to any gene: 9. Germline-derived CDR1 and CDR2 are MNHEY and SMNVEV (reference sequence). DNA for the CDR3: TGTGCCAGCAGCCCGGGACAGGGTGTTTTCTATGGCTACACCTTC. It specifies CASSPGQGVFYGYTF.

J is TRBJ2-1 and V is TRBV7-6, with 9 bases matching TRBD2. Germline assignment: CDR1 SGHVS and CDR2 FNYEAQ. Germline trimming cut 5 bases from V and 3 bases from J; bases unmatched to any gene: 8. This CDR3 is built from 16 residues. DNA for the CDR3: TGTGCCAGCAGCATTATAGCGGGAGAGGACTACAATGAGCAGTTCTTC. Amino acids: CASSIIAGEDYNEQFF. Filled out from reference TRBV7-6 and TRBJ2-1, the complete variable domain reads GAGVSQSPRYKVTKRGQDVALRCDPISGHVSLYWYRQALGQGPEFLTYFNYEAQQDKSGLPNDRFSAERPEGSISTLTIQRTEQRDSAMYRCASSIIAGEDYNEQFFGPGTRLTVL.

The CDR3 reads CSVNLQGELKNEQFF. In nucleotides, the CDR3 is TGCAGCGTGAACCTACAGGGGGAACTAAAAAATGAGCAGTTCTTC. This sequence joins TRBV29-1 and TRBJ2-1, with 8 positions matching TRBD1. The V segment lost 6 bases and the J segment 7 bases; nucleotides outside the gene matches: 14. This CDR3 has 15 residues. Germline lookup yields CDR1 SQVTM and CDR2 ANQGSEA.

V usage is TRBV4-1 and J usage is TRBJ1-1; possibly TRBD1 for D (6 bases). V was shortened by 4 bases and J by 4 bases, with 19 bases between the two germline ends. The CDR3 is 16 residues long. The V gene's germline CDR1 is MGHRA and CDR2 YSYEKL. For the CDR3, the DNA is TGCGCCAGCAGCCTCAGAGGGAGCAGGGGAAGCACTGAAGCTTTCTTT. It is translated as CASSLRGSRGSTEAFF.

This chain links TRBV7-2 with TRBJ1-1, with D uncertain. Trimming removed 3 bases from V and 5 bases from J, with 7 bases in between. This CDR3 has 12 amino acids. Germline CDR1 and CDR2: SGHTA and FQGNSA. CDR3: CASSFFRTEAFF. The CDR3 nucleotides are TGTGCCAGCAGCTTTTTCCGGACTGAAGCTTTCTTT.

This chain uses TRBV5-1 with TRBJ2-7; 7 bases agree with TRBD2. Germline V lookup: CDR1 SGHRS, CDR2 YFSETQ. The CDR3 loop spans 17 amino acids. The V segment lost 10 bases and the J segment 6 bases; nucleotides outside the gene matches: 25. CDR3 in DNA: TGCGCCCCTCAGCAGAAGGGGATGGAAGGGACTACGGGCGAGCAGTACTTC. Translated, it gives CAPQQKGMEGTTGEQYF.

The chain employs TRBV11-1 and TRBJ2-4, with D possibly being TRBD2 (5 bases). With 5 bases removed from V and 10 bases from J, the gap between germline ends came to 18 bases. Per germline, CDR1 SGHAT and CDR2 FQDESV (reference sequence). The CDR3 is made up of 14 amino acids. Written as DNA, the CDR3 is TGTGCCAGCAGCCCCGGCCCGGGAAGCAGAATTCAGTACTTC. This translates into CASSPGPGSRIQYF.

This chain uses TRBV6-1 with TRBJ2-1, with TRBD2 identical over 12 bases. V lost 4 bases, J lost 0 bases, and 7 bases stayed unmatched. This CDR3 spans 18 amino acids. CDR1 is MNHNS, CDR2 SASEGT, per germline. CDR3 residues: CASSVLAGGSSSYNEQFF. The CDR3 bases are TGTGCCAGCAGTGTACTAGCGGGGGGCTCCAGCTCCTACAATGAGCAGTTCTTC.

Here the CDR3 reads CASSLVGPYYGYTF. In nucleotides, the CDR3 is TGTGCCAGCAGCTTAGTTGGCCCCTACTATGGCTACACCTTC. The chain recombines TRBV7-9 with TRBJ1-2; D is undetermined. Trimming removed 1 base from V and 3 bases from J, with 9 bases in between. The CDR3 is 14 residues long. CDR1 is SEHNR, CDR2 FQNEAQ, per germline (reference sequence).